Listed below are T cell receptor beta chains from one sample, sequenced in a study of human T cells and chemical hapten exposure. Each CDR3 protein is one row after TCRdb ran MiXCR on the RACE reads. The sample lists about 87,000 distinct CDR3 sequences, around 10% occurring once. This sample comprised whole blood, obtained in connection with sensitization to the hapten diphenylcyclopropenone (DPC). These receptors all stem from a woman in her forties with alopecia areata. Some clones in this sample may be carry-over from other donors' samples. The CDR3 runs from the conserved cysteine through the conserved F or W. The D gene is left open where the match is weak. Clone size is stated in some rows and not others, as once, few, many or a class when expanded.

V	D	J	size	CDR3	DNA
TRBV7-2	.	TRBJ2-2	many	CASSKLGHGELFF	TGTGCCAGCAGCAAACTAGGTCACGGGGAGCTGTTTTTT
TRBV7-2	.	TRBJ1-2	few	CASSFRGGVHRSYGYTF	TGTGCCAGCAGCTTCAGGGGCGGTGTTCATCGCAGCTATGGCTACACCTTC
TRBV6-6	.	TRBJ2-2	many	CASSYSARGSTGELFF	TGTGCCAGCAGTTATAGTGCCCGGGGGAGCACCGGGGAGCTGTTTTTT
TRBV7-9	.	TRBJ1-1	.	CASAPSTGTLEAFF	TGTGCCAGCGCCCCCAGTACCGGGACCCTAGAAGCTTTCTTT
TRBV24-1	.	TRBJ2-1	.	CATSDPPPSNNEQFF	TGTGCCACCAGTGATCCCCCTCCTAGTAACAATGAGCAGTTCTTC
TRBV6-2/TRBV6-3	.	TRBJ1-2	few	CASSHFELSYGYTF	TGTGCCAGCAGTCACTTTGAACTCAGCTATGGCTACACCTTC
TRBV15	.	TRBJ1-5	few	CATSRDKANQPQHF	TGTGCCACCAGCAGAGATAAAGCCAATCAGCCCCAGCATTTT
TRBV6-1	.	TRBJ2-1	.	CASVTPGAGRNNEQFF	TGTGCCAGCGTAACTCCCGGGGCGGGGCGGAACAATGAGCAGTTCTTC
TRBV7-2	.	TRBJ1-1	.	CVSSLGSFNTEAFF	TGTGTCAGCAGCTTAGGCAGCTTCAACACTGAAGCTTTCTTT
TRBV11-3	.	TRBJ2-2	.	CASSPGLANTGELFF	TGTGCCAGCAGCCCTGGACTGGCGAACACCGGGGAGCTGTTTTTT
TRBV4-1	.	TRBJ1-1	.	CASSQMSGGGGAFF	TGCGCCAGCAGCCAAATGAGCGGCGGGGGGGGAGCTTTCTTT
TRBV9	.	TRBJ2-2	many	CASSIIGSLSGELFF	TGTGCCAGCAGCATCATCGGAAGCCTCAGCGGGGAGCTGTTTTTT
TRBV7-2	.	TRBJ1-2	many	CASSLGSHYGYTF	TGTGCCAGCAGCTTAGGGAGCCACTATGGCTACACCTTC
TRBV6-5	.	TRBJ2-1	many	CASGSTGFDEQFF	TGTGCCAGCGGTTCGACGGGGTTCGATGAGCAGTTCTTC
TRBV6-2/TRBV6-3	.	TRBJ2-3	few	CASGAGTETDTQYF	TGTGCCAGCGGCGCAGGGACTGAAACAGATACGCAGTATTTT
TRBV7-2	TRBD1	TRBJ2-7	many	CASSHPGQGLPYEQYF	TGTGCCAGCAGTCACCCGGGACAGGGGTTACCCTACGAGCAGTACTTC
TRBV29-1	.	TRBJ2-7	.	CSVDHPLSGEQYF	TGCAGCGTTGATCACCCGTTATCCGGCGAGCAGTACTTC
TRBV6-5	TRBD1	TRBJ2-4	few	CASSSPADRGRTKNIQYF	TGTGCCAGCAGCTCGCCCGCGGACAGGGGGCGTACCAAAAACATTCAGTACTTC
TRBV4-2	.	TRBJ2-2	.	CASSQDWGDTGELFF	TGTGCCAGCAGCCAAGATTGGGGGGACACCGGGGAGCTGTTTTTT
TRBV5-1	.	TRBJ1-2	many	CASSLGTDYGYTF	TGCGCCAGCAGCTTGGGGACAGACTATGGCTACACCTTC